A selection of T cell receptor beta chains follows, all from one sample in a study of metastatic and nonmetastatic thyroid tumors. Via MiXCR, TCRdb re-called the PCR reads. The sample has about 14,000 clones, under 25% seen once; the top ten hold less than 15%. Specimen: blood. The receptors were sampled from a female donor with papillary thyroid cancer or a benign thyroid nodule (not recorded which). Some clones in this sample may be carry-over from other donors' samples. Each CDR3 is given with its conserved first and last residue. The order of the fields is J gene, V gene, CDR3 protein.

TRBJ2-7,TRBV27,CASSLRDTSYEQYF
TRBJ2-7,TRBV9,CASSALAGGISEQYF
TRBJ2-7,TRBV5-4,CASSTGTGGDYEQYF
TRBJ2-1,TRBV6-2/TRBV6-3,CASSSGTSGSGNYNEQFF
TRBJ2-3,TRBV10-2,CASRGQLTDTQYF
TRBJ2-7,TRBV19,CASRDSGQGNEQYF
TRBJ2-5,TRBV10-2,CASSEPGTGQETQYF
TRBJ2-3,TRBV12-3/TRBV12-4,CASSFRGTDTQYF
NA,TRBV12-3/TRBV12-4,CASSRQGGDEQFF
TRBJ2-7,TRBV4-1,CASSDRGNSYEQYF
TRBJ1-5,TRBV24-1,CATGCDNHPQHF
TRBJ2-3,TRBV6-2/TRBV6-3,CASSQPGHYTQYF
TRBJ2-2,TRBV20-1,CSARDLAGEAGELFF
TRBJ2-5,TRBV15,CATSRSGGGQETQYF
TRBJ2-1,TRBV4-1,CASSQVTDEQFF
TRBJ2-7,TRBV20-1,CSAAQEGSYHEQYF
TRBJ1-1,TRBV28,CASSYEDRGVNTEAFF
TRBJ2-1,TRBV2,CASSSTSGSPYNEQFF